Each of the 14 T cell receptor beta chains below was sequenced from the same sample in a study of shared clonotypes between healthy human individuals. Sequencing was performed with immunoSEQ multiplex PCR; in TCRdb, only in-frame clones are kept and a portion is missing. The sample shows fewer than 2.5 million clones, 80% to 95% of them seen only once. Specimen: naive CD4+ T cells from PBMCs. Sample subset: CD45RA+ positively selected. These receptors were obtained from a man younger than 35 in good health. Some clones in this sample may be carry-over from other donors' samples.

The gene calls are TRBV10-3 and TRBJ2-7, with 14 bases that match TRBD2. The length of the CDR3 is 15 residues. Germline-derived CDR1 and CDR2 are ENHRY and SYGVKD. V lost 2 bases to trimming and J lost 7 bases; unmatched junction nucleotides: 4. The CDR3 DNA is TGTGCCATCAGTGAGGGGACTAGCGGGGGTCGGGAGCAGTACTTC. Amino acids: CAISEGTSGGREQYF.

The rearrangement uses TRBV25-1 and TRBJ2-7; 7 bases align to TRBD1. After removal of 4 bases from V and 0 bases from J, the junction contained 12 bases not matched to a gene. Germline-derived CDR1 and CDR2 are MGHDK and SYGVNS. There are 17 residues in the CDR3. The CDR3 sequence is CASSAYTGTASSYEQYF. Written as DNA, the CDR3 is TGTGCCAGCAGTGCCTATACCGGGACAGCAAGCTCCTACGAGCAGTACTTC.

V usage is TRBV7-9 and J usage is TRBJ2-1; 13 bases fit TRBD2. CDR1 is SEHNR, CDR2 FQNEAQ, per germline (reference sequence). This CDR3 comprises 15 residues. V dropped 5 bases and J dropped 8; count of bases not matched to a gene: 6. Here the CDR3 reads CASSRVGLAGDEQFF. Written as DNA, the CDR3 is TGTGCCAGCAGCCGAGTAGGACTAGCGGGGGATGAGCAGTTCTTC. Looking up the rest from reference TRBV7-9 and TRBJ2-1 gives the full variable domain: DTGVSQNPRHKITKRGQNVTFRCDPISEHNRLYWYRQTLGQGPEFLTYFQNEAQLEKSRLLSDRFSAERPKGSFSTLEIQRTEQGDSAMYLCASSRVGLAGDEQFFGPGTRLTVL.

To note about this clone: Other DNA sequences within the sample encode an identical CDR3. The chain combines TRBV7-3 with TRBJ2-7, with 7 bases fitting TRBD2. Germline V gene data show CDR1 as SGHTA and CDR2 as FQGTGA. Trimming removed 5 bases from V and 0 bases from J; junction bases left unmatched: 4. The CDR3 length is 14 residues. The CDR3 DNA reads TGTGCCAGCAGCCCTAGCGGTAGCTCCTACGAGCAGTACTTC. Translated, it gives CASSPSGSSYEQYF.

A remark on this clone: In the same sample, other DNA sequences code for this CDR3. The chain has TRBV5-1 and TRBJ2-1; 14 positions agree with TRBD2. The CDR3 totals 17 residues. Germline V gene sequence: CDR1 SGHRS, CDR2 YFSETQ. V shed 4 bases, J shed 2 bases, and the junction held 5 bases outside the gene matches. Written as DNA, the CDR3 is TGCGCCAGCAGCCGCGGACTAGCGGGAGGCCCCTACAATGAGCAGTTCTTC. Translated: CASSRGLAGGPYNEQFF.

The chain carries TRBV9 and TRBJ2-3; TRBD1 aligns across 8 bases. Germline assignment: CDR1 SGDLS and CDR2 YYNGEE. The CDR3 is 14 amino acids. V shed 4 bases and J 4 bases; nucleotides not matched to a gene: 5. The DNA for the CDR3 is TGTGCCAGCAGCCGGGACAGGCGACCAGATACGCAGTATTTT. Protein: CASSRDRRPDTQYF. The full variable domain, its missing parts supplied by reference TRBV9 and TRBJ2-3, is DSGVTQTPKHLITATGQRVTLRCSPRSGDLSVYWYQQSLDQGLQFLIQYYNGEERAKGNILERFSAQQFPDLHSELNLSSLELGDSALYFCASSRDRRPDTQYFGPGTRLTVL.

V is TRBV6-1 and J is TRBJ2-5, with TRBD1 matching 7 bases. Germline CDR1 MNHNS, CDR2 SASEGT. This CDR3 spans 12 amino acids. Unmatched junction bases numbered 3, after V lost 7 bases and J lost 4 bases. The CDR3 reads CASNPGGETQYF. The CDR3 nucleotides are TGTGCCAGCAACCCAGGGGGAGAGACCCAGTACTTC.

V usage is TRBV5-1 and J usage is TRBJ1-2; D possibly corresponds to TRBD1 (5 bases). Germline CDR1 is SGHRS and CDR2 is YFSETQ. V shed 2 bases and J shed 0 bases, with 23 bases lying between them. CDR3 length: 19 residues. Here the CDR3 reads CASSFPPLGANRANYGYTF. CDR3 sequence (DNA): TGCGCCAGCAGCTTTCCCCCTCTTGGGGCAAACCGAGCTAACTATGGCTACACCTTC. The full variable domain, in which reference TRBV5-1 and TRBJ1-2 provide the parts outside the CDR3, is KAGVTQTPRYLIKTRGQQVTLSCSPISGHRSVSWYQQTPGQGLQFLFEYFSETQRNKGNFPGRFSGRQFSNSRSEMNVSTLELGDSALYLCASSFPPLGANRANYGYTFGSGTRLTVV.

On this clone: The junction shows a germline mismatch at one end, possibly a read error. This chain links TRBV6-6 with TRBJ2-5; D unresolved. CDR1 is MNHNY, CDR2 SVGAGI, per germline (reference sequence). The CDR3 totals 13 residues. The CDR3 loop is CASSPRIGETQYF. In DNA, the CDR3 is TGCGCCAGCAGTCCCAGGATAGGAGAGACCCAGTACTTC.

As to this clone: This sample includes further DNA sequences coding for the same CDR3. The chain recombines TRBV5-1 with TRBJ2-6; no firm D call. Trimming took off 0 bases at V and 0 bases at J, with 7 bases between the two ends. This CDR3 comprises 16 residues. The germline V gene encodes CDR1 SGHRS and CDR2 YFSETQ. CDR3 amino acids: CASSLDSSSGANVLTF. CDR3 bases: TGCGCCAGCAGCTTGGACAGTAGCTCTGGGGCCAACGTCCTGACTTTC.

The chain joins TRBV27 to TRBJ2-3; D is perhaps TRBD1 or TRBD2 (5 bases each). V lost 10 bases and J 1 base, leaving 21 bases between the germline ends. CDR1 is MNHEY, CDR2 SMNVEV, per germline (reference sequence). This CDR3 has 16 amino acids. The CDR3 loop reads CATKRGLLRGTDTQYF. CDR3 DNA: TGTGCCACCAAGAGGGGCCTCTTGCGAGGCACAGATACGCAGTATTTT.

The chain carries TRBV29-1 and TRBJ1-6; 9 bases are a match to TRBD1. CDR3 size: 14 residues. Germline CDR1 reads SQVTM; CDR2 reads ANQGSEA. V trimming: 7 bases; J trimming: 2 bases; junction bases outside the gene matches: 3. In DNA form, the CDR3 reads TGCAGCGCAAGGACAGGGGCCTATAATTCACCCCTCCACTTT. It encodes CSARTGAYNSPLHF.

This clone has just a few counts. The chain carries TRBV5-4 and TRBJ2-2, with D uncertain. Germline CDR1 reads SGHNT; CDR2 reads YYREEE (reference sequence). Trimming cost V 4 bases and J 4 bases, with 11 bases left between them. The CDR3 spans 14 residues. CDR3 bases: TGTGCCAGCAGCGCCCCATCGTTCACCGGGGAGCTGTTTTTT. Amino acids: CASSAPSFTGELFF.

With respect to this clone: Within the sample, other DNA sequences also encode this same CDR3. This chain links TRBV5-1 with TRBJ1-3; D remains ambiguous. With 3 bases removed from V and 0 bases from J, the gap between germline ends came to 10 bases. CDR1 is SGHRS, CDR2 YFSETQ, per germline. This CDR3 spans 15 amino acids. The CDR3 region has the DNA TGCGCCAGCAGCTCGGACGGTAGCTCTGGAAACACCATATATTTT. Protein product: CASSSDGSSGNTIYF.